These 17 T cell receptor beta chains originate from one sample sequenced in a study of cytomegalovirus exposure and HLA in healthy donors. The primer mix had 60 Vbeta and 13 Jbeta primers. Here immunoSEQ multiplex PCR was the method, and the copy in TCRdb shows in-frame clones only, minus some. The data hold about 170,000 clones, with roughly 80% observed a single time. The sample was PBMCs. These receptors all stem from a woman between 18 and 29 years old in good health and CMV-seronegative.

In regard to this clone: The same CDR3 arises from other DNA sequences in this sample as well. J is TRBJ1-5 and V is TRBV5-1; D is undetermined. Trimming stripped 0 bases from V and 0 bases from J, with 28 bases between. Germline CDR1 SGHRS, CDR2 YFSETQ. There are 22 residues in the CDR3. CDR3 nucleotide sequence: TGCGCCAGCAGCTTGGCCGGTCGAGGGAGGGTGGAGGGAAGCCTTAGCAATCAGCCCCAGCATTTT. This codes for CASSLAGRGRVEGSLSNQPQHF.

This clone was seen a handful of times. The chain combines TRBV5-1 with TRBJ2-7; a possible D gene is TRBD2 (5 bases). CDR3 length: 14 residues. The V and J ends lost 0 bases and 3 bases respectively, with 10 bases between them. Per the germline V gene, CDR1 is SGHRS and CDR2 is YFSETQ. The CDR3 coding sequence is TGCGCCAGCAGCTTGGTCCCGGGGAACTACGAGCAGTACTTC. It codes for CASSLVPGNYEQYF. Full variable domain (rest looked up from reference TRBV5-1 and TRBJ2-7): KAGVTQTPRYLIKTRGQQVTLSCSPISGHRSVSWYQQTPGQGLQFLFEYFSETQRNKGNFPGRFSGRQFSNSRSEMNVSTLELGDSALYLCASSLVPGNYEQYFGPGTRLTVT.

V usage is TRBV6-5 and J usage is TRBJ2-6; 7 nucleotides align to TRBD1. The CDR3 length is 15 residues. With 6 bases clipped from V and 0 bases from J, the junction kept 2 bases outside the gene matches. CDR1 is MNHEY and CDR2 is SVGAGI in the germline V gene. The CDR3 DNA is TGTGCCAGCAGAGGACAGGTCTCTGGGGCCAACGTCCTGACTTTC. It encodes CASRGQVSGANVLTF.

V and J are TRBV9 and TRBJ2-1; no clear D. Germline-derived CDR1 and CDR2 are SGDLS and YYNGEE. V was trimmed by 0 bases and J by 5 bases, leaving 9 bases between them. The CDR3 loop spans 14 amino acids. CDR3 amino acids: CASSVALTDNEQFF. CDR3 bases: TGTGCCAGCAGCGTAGCACTAACTGACAATGAGCAGTTCTTC.

This clone has a handful of counts. J is TRBJ2-7 and V is TRBV21-1; the table names TRBD2, a call not compared with the DNA. TRBV21-1 counts as a pseudogene. This CDR3 contains 12 residues. This CDR3 reads CASSKELYEQYF. CDR3 nucleotide sequence: TGTGCCAGCAGCAAAGAACTCTACGAGCAGTACTTC.

This clone has just one count. The rearrangement joins TRBV28 to TRBJ1-2; perhaps TRBD1 as D (5 bases). This CDR3 contains 13 residues. V was clipped by 5 bases and J by 5 bases, with 12 bases between them. Germline V gene sequence: CDR1 MDHEN, CDR2 SYDVKM. CDR3 amino acids: CASSTGHLYGYTF. In nucleotides, the CDR3 is TGTGCCAGCAGTACAGGACACCTTTATGGCTACACCTTC.

The V call is TRBV7-6, the J call TRBJ2-3; 12 positions match TRBD2. V gave up 2 bases and J gave up 0 bases; unmatched junction bases: 6. Looked up from germline, CDR1 is SGHVS and CDR2 is FNYEAQ. The CDR3 totals 18 residues. The CDR3 nucleotides read TGTGCCAGCAGCTTACGAGGACTAGCGGGGCCTAGCACAGATACGCAGTATTTT. This sequence encodes CASSLRGLAGPSTDTQYF.

This clone came up once. The genes are TRBV18 and TRBJ2-2, with TRBD2 as a possible D gene (6 bases). Germline assignment: CDR1 KGHSH and CDR2 LQKENI. Deletions cut 1 base from V and 0 bases from J, with 9 bases between. The CDR3 loop spans 16 amino acids. CDR3 protein: CASSPLGGANTGELFF. The CDR3 DNA reads as TGTGCCAGCTCACCACTCGGGGGTGCGAACACCGGGGAGCTGTTTTTT.

The genes are TRBV5-6 and TRBJ1-4; 7 bases are shared with TRBD1. The CDR3 runs 15 residues. From germline, CDR1 is SGHDT and CDR2 YYEEEE. Trimming removed 4 bases from V and 8 bases from J; junction bases left unmatched: 11. The CDR3 nucleotides are TGTGCCAGCAGCCCGGTTGACAGGGCCGGCGAAAAACTGTTTTTT. It yields the protein CASSPVDRAGEKLFF.

The gene calls are TRBV28 and TRBJ1-2, with TRBD1 matching over 7 bases. Germline-derived CDR1 and CDR2 are MDHEN and SYDVKM. The CDR3 totals 14 residues. The J segment lost 7 bases and the V segment lost 6 bases, leaving 11 bases of the junction unmatched. CDR3 sequence: CASRRQGDGGGYTF. CDR3 nucleotides: TGTGCCAGCAGACGACAGGGAGACGGTGGTGGCTACACCTTC.

This chain uses TRBV25-1 with TRBJ1-6; D may be TRBD1 (6 bases). CDR1 MGHDK and CDR2 SYGVNS come from the germline V gene. The ends were cut back, 8 bases at V and 11 bases at J, with 19 bases in the middle. The CDR3 has 14 residues. The CDR3 here is CASDWGGEGAPLHF. DNA of the CDR3: TGTGCCAGCGATTGGGGGGGTGAGGGGGCACCCCTCCACTTT.

The chain joins TRBV2 to TRBJ1-4; D not resolved. The V end was cut by 4 bases, the J end by 6 bases, with 18 bases between. Germline-derived CDR1 and CDR2 are SNHLY and FYNNEI. CDR3 length: 16 amino acids. The CDR3 spells CASSGGSLNLYEKLFF. In DNA form, the CDR3 reads TGTGCCAGCAGTGGAGGGTCCCTTAACCTGTATGAAAAACTGTTTTTT.

This clone has more than one count but fewer than ten. The V and J genes are TRBV6-5 and TRBJ1-2, with D possibly matching TRBD1 (5 bases). CDR3 size: 14 residues. The germline gives CDR1 MNHEY, CDR2 SVGAGI. V lost 0 bases to trimming and J lost 11 bases, with 16 bases between them. The CDR3 coding sequence is TGTGCCAGCAGTTACTCGGCCCAGCAGGGAGGATACACCTTC. This codes for CASSYSAQQGGYTF.

The chain has TRBV28 and TRBJ1-2; TRBD1 might be the D (5 bases). CDR1 is MDHEN and CDR2 is SYDVKM in the germline V gene. This CDR3 has 15 residues. Trimming pared 7 bases from V and 1 base from J, leaving 16 bases between. The CDR3 spells CASTEWAGHNYGYTF. CDR3 bases: TGTGCCAGCACCGAATGGGCGGGGCATAACTATGGCTACACCTTC.

This sequence joins TRBV6-1 and TRBJ1-1; no reliable D call. The V and J ends lost 4 bases and 0 bases respectively, with 9 bases between them. The CDR3 sequence is 14 residues long. The germline CDR1 and CDR2 sequences are MNHNS and SASEGT. In nucleotides, the CDR3 is TGTGCCAGCAGTGTCACTCTCATGAACACTGAAGCTTTCTTT. Its translation is CASSVTLMNTEAFF.

V and J are TRBV4-1 and TRBJ1-1; 8 positions match TRBD1. The CDR3 runs 16 residues. Germline CDR1 MGHRA, CDR2 YSYEKL. The J segment lost 4 bases and the V segment lost 3 bases, leaving 10 bases of the junction unmatched. The CDR3 nucleotides read TGCGCCAGCAGCCATGATCGGGACAGGTTGAGCACTGAAGCTTTCTTT. This translates into CASSHDRDRLSTEAFF.

The V and J genes are TRBV28 and TRBJ2-7; TRBD2 matches at 9 bases. V lost 1 base, J lost 9 bases, and 10 bases stayed unmatched. CDR1 is MDHEN, CDR2 SYDVKM, per germline. CDR3 length: 15 amino acids. The CDR3 spells CASSLSVASGASQYF. CDR3 sequence (DNA): TGTGCCAGCAGTTTATCGGTGGCTAGCGGGGCGTCGCAGTACTTC.